The sequence of this T cell receptor beta chain was determined in a study of identical twins. The study, taken as a whole, reports: Whereas memory repertoires showed no such difference, abundant cord blood beta clonotypes carried fewer insertions. Shared out-of-frame alpha sequences (those common to twins) showed excess low generation probability. A cross-sectional statistical analysis, not follow-up of the same donors, supported the conclusions.

V dropped 5 bases and J dropped 1 base, with 15 bases sitting between them. Germline CDR1 SQVTM, CDR2 ANQGSEA. The CDR3 contains 14 residues. This clonotype showed up many times. No antigen is known for it. TCRdb re-analysed the 5' RACE reads in MiXCR, keeping a single row per CDR3 protein. The table has roughly 250,000 distinct CDR3 sequences, around 15% seen once. The clonotype comes from a woman between 18 and 29 years old in good health. The J gene is TRBJ2-7, the V gene TRBV29-1, with D perhaps TRBD2 (6 bases). Sequencing input: memory (CD45RO+) T cells sorted from blood. CDR3 sequence reads: CSVSPGTSSYEQYF. The CDR3 DNA is TGCAGCGTTAGTCCCGGGACTTCTTCCTACGAGCAGTACTTC.